One sample yielded the 2 T cell receptor beta chains listed below, sequenced in a study of OX40 agonist ivuxolimab in advanced cancers. Profiling relied on immunoSEQ multiplex PCR, and the TCRdb table lists in-frame clones only, not all of them. The sample includes about 36,000 clones, about 81% of them seen just once. The starting material was CD4+ or CD8+ T cells sorted from blood, obtained in a trial of the OX40 agonist ivuxolimab. Receptor source: an adult with an advanced solid tumor such as melanoma, head and neck, liver or kidney cancer.

This chain connects TRBV19 to TRBJ1-1; 10 bases map to TRBD1. CDR3 length equals 18 residues. Germline CDR1 is LNHDA and CDR2 is SQIVND (reference sequence). After removal of 3 bases from V and 3 bases from J, the junction contained 13 bases not matched to a gene. CDR3 nucleotides: TGTGCCAGTAGTATCCCTAGACAGGGGGCGAGGTTGGACACTGAAGCTTTCTTT. Amino acid sequence: CASSIPRQGARLDTEAFF.

This chain connects TRBV5-8 to TRBJ2-3, with 10 positions matching TRBD2. This CDR3 is built from 14 residues. Germline V gene sequence: CDR1 SGHTS, CDR2 YDEGEE. The J segment lost 5 bases and the V segment lost 4 bases, leaving 4 bases of the junction unmatched. The CDR3 region has the DNA TGTGCCAGCAGCCTAGCGGGGGACGGAGATACGCAGTATTTT. This gives the protein CASSLAGDGDTQYF.